The 18 T cell receptor beta chains listed next were all sequenced from one sample in a study of control samples from healthy donors and cancer patients. TCRdb's copy holds only in-frame clones and misses some; the assay was immunoSEQ multiplex PCR. Here the sample spans 110,000 to 150,000 clones, 70% to 90% being singletons. Sample: blood. All receptors come from a woman under 40 in good health.

V is TRBV14 and J is TRBJ2-7, with 7 bases matching TRBD1. Germline CDR1 is SGHDN and CDR2 is FVKESK. The CDR3 runs 15 residues. Germline trimming cut 4 bases from V and 2 bases from J; bases unmatched to any gene: 8. The CDR3 region has the DNA TGTGCCAGCAGCCCCCTCCAGGGGGAGACCTACGAGCAGTACTTC. Its protein product is CASSPLQGETYEQYF.

The V gene is TRBV6-1, the J gene TRBJ1-5; no reliable D call. This CDR3 is 12 amino acids long. V was cut by 2 bases and J by 9 bases, with 8 bases left in between. The V gene's germline CDR1 is MNHNS and CDR2 SASEGT. The CDR3 sequence is CASSELAGPQHF. The CDR3 nucleotides read TGTGCCAGCAGTGAATTGGCGGGGCCCCAGCATTTT.

The chain uses TRBV13 and TRBJ1-6; the D is unclear. This CDR3 region has 17 residues. The ends were cut back, 2 bases at V and 2 bases at J, with 13 bases in the middle. Per germline, CDR1 PRHDT and CDR2 FYEKMQ (reference sequence). The DNA of the CDR3 is TGTGCCAGCAGCTTAAATCGAGGAGGTGCCTATAATTCACCCCTCCACTTT. It is translated as CASSLNRGGAYNSPLHF.

This sequence joins TRBV3-1 (or the pseudogene TRBV3-2) and TRBJ2-3; 12 bases are a match to TRBD2. Per germline, CDR1 LGHDT and CDR2 YNNKEL (reference sequence). This CDR3 has 16 amino acids. V lost 4 bases and J lost 4; bases outside the gene matches: 6. CDR3 region: CASSPSTSGRSDTQYF. CDR3 in DNA: TGTGCCAGCAGCCCGTCGACTAGCGGGAGATCAGATACGCAGTATTTT.

The chain couples TRBV30 to TRBJ2-3, with D unresolved. V was pared by 4 bases and J by 7 bases, with 9 bases between. This CDR3 is 11 amino acids long. Germline loops: CDR1 GTSNPN, CDR2 SVGIG (reference sequence). CDR3 nucleotide sequence: TGTGCCTGGATGAGTTCAAATACGCAGTATTTT. Protein: CAWMSSNTQYF.

The chain has TRBV3-1 (or the pseudogene TRBV3-2) and TRBJ1-2; 8 bases are a match to TRBD1. Germline values: CDR1 LGHDT, CDR2 YNNKEL (reference sequence). There are 15 residues in the CDR3. The V gene end was trimmed by 1 base and the J gene end by 6 bases; junction bases not matched to a gene: 7. The CDR3 DNA reads as TGTGCCAGCAGCCAAGGGACTGACAGGGGAAATGGCTACACCTTC. It encodes CASSQGTDRGNGYTF.

This chain connects TRBV4-2 to TRBJ2-7, with 9 bases matching TRBD1. In germline, CDR1 is LGHNA, CDR2 YNFKEQ. The ends lost 0 bases at V and 0 bases at J; junction bases unmatched: 9. The CDR3 sequence is 18 residues long. CDR3 sequence: CASSQDLLGQGSSYEQYF. The CDR3 nucleotides are TGTGCCAGCAGCCAAGATTTATTGGGACAGGGCAGCTCCTACGAGCAGTACTTC.

The rearrangement joins TRBV27 to TRBJ2-7; D may be TRBD1 or TRBD2 (5 bases each). The germline gives CDR1 MNHEY, CDR2 SMNVEV (reference sequence). The CDR3 length is 15 residues. Trimming left V 6 bases short and J 2 bases short, with 17 bases between. This CDR3 is CASRPDGLGAYEQYF. The CDR3 DNA reads TGTGCCAGCAGGCCAGACGGGTTGGGGGCCTACGAGCAGTACTTC.

This rearrangement joins TRBV15 to TRBJ2-1, with D perhaps TRBD2 (5 bases). V lost 5 bases to trimming and J lost 12 bases, with 17 bases between them. The CDR3 runs 13 residues. Germline CDR1 LNHNV, CDR2 YYDKDF (reference sequence). The CDR3 reads CATSQDYVDPQFF. The CDR3 DNA is TGTGCCACCAGCCAAGACTACGTGGACCCGCAGTTCTTC.

This chain uses TRBV19 with TRBJ1-1, with D maybe TRBD1 (5 bases). V shed 5 bases and J shed 3 bases, with 10 bases lying between them. The CDR3 contains 13 residues. Germline CDR1 LNHDA, CDR2 SQIVND (reference sequence). In nucleotides, the CDR3 is TGTGCCAGTAGTTCGGGGGGTTACACTGAAGCTTTCTTT. Protein sequence: CASSSGGYTEAFF. The variable domain in full, with the rest retrieved from reference TRBV19 and TRBJ1-1, is DGGITQSPKYLFRKEGQNVTLSCEQNLNHDAMYWYRQDPGQGLRLIYYSQIVNDFQKGDIAEGYSVSREKKESFPLTVTSAQKNPTAFYLCASSSGGYTEAFFGQGTRLTVV.

The CDR3 coding sequence is TGTGCCAGCAGCCGCAGACAGGGAGGGGGAATTGAGACCCAGTACTTC. It specifies CASSRRQGGGIETQYF. The chain carries TRBV4-2 and TRBJ2-5, with D perhaps matching TRBD1 or TRBD2 (7 bases each). CDR3 length: 16 amino acids. V gave up 4 bases and J gave up 5 bases, with 20 bases separating them. CDR1 and CDR2 (germline): LGHNA, YNFKEQ.

This chain joins TRBV28 and TRBJ1-2, with D unresolved. This CDR3 contains 12 residues. Germline CDR1 MDHEN, CDR2 SYDVKM. V was trimmed by 5 bases and J by 6 bases, leaving 10 bases between them. CDR3 nucleotide sequence: TGTGCCAGCAGTCCTCCCGGGGATGGCTACACCTTC. The encoded protein is CASSPPGDGYTF.

This rearrangement joins TRBV20-1 to TRBJ2-7, with 7 bases fitting TRBD2. This CDR3 is built from 13 residues. CDR1 is DFQATT and CDR2 is SNEGSKA in the germline V gene (reference sequence). The ends lost 3 bases at V and 5 bases at J; junction bases unmatched: 7. CDR3 coding DNA: TGCAGTGCTAGTATCCAGCGGGATAACGAGCAGTACTTC. Amino acids: CSASIQRDNEQYF.

The V call is TRBV5-6, the J call TRBJ1-2; no clear D gene. V was trimmed by 3 bases and J by 2 bases, leaving 14 bases between them. The CDR3 spans 15 residues. Germline lookup yields CDR1 SGHDT and CDR2 YYEEEE. In nucleotides, the CDR3 is TGTGCCAGCAGCTCCCTGTTGCAGAGAAACTATGGCTACACCTTC. As protein: CASSSLLQRNYGYTF. Based on the CDR3 plus reference TRBV5-6 and TRBJ1-2, the full variable domain is DAGVTQSPTHLIKTRGQQVTLRCSPKSGHDTVSWYQQALGQGPQFIFQYYEEEERQRGNFPDRFSGHQFPNYSSELNVNALLLGDSALYLCASSSLLQRNYGYTFGSGTRLTVV.

The chain joins TRBV5-6 to TRBJ2-7; TRBD2 aligns across 11 bases. This CDR3 spans 19 amino acids. The J segment lost 6 bases and the V segment lost 0 bases, leaving 17 bases of the junction unmatched. Germline CDR1 reads SGHDT; CDR2 reads YYEEEE. The CDR3 here is CASSLASEASGRFLREQYF. The CDR3 DNA sequence: TGTGCCAGCAGCTTGGCCTCCGAGGCTAGCGGGAGGTTCCTCCGCGAGCAGTACTTC.

In this sample, this clone turned up once. The V call is TRBV20-1, the J call TRBJ2-3; 9 bases are shared with TRBD2. The CDR3 runs 11 residues. CDR1 and CDR2 (germline): DFQATT, SNEGSKA (reference sequence). Trimming removed 7 bases from V and 5 bases from J; junction bases left unmatched: 1. This chain's CDR3 is CSGLAVDTQYF. The CDR3 DNA follows: TGCAGTGGACTAGCGGTAGATACGCAGTATTTT.

CDR3 amino acids: CASSLGPGGNQPQHF. The CDR3 region has the DNA TGCGCCAGCAGCTTGGGCCCAGGGGGCAATCAGCCCCAGCATTTT. This rearrangement joins TRBV5-1 to TRBJ1-5; weak D call: TRBD1 (6 bases). The CDR3 is 15 residues long. Germline assignment: CDR1 SGHRS and CDR2 YFSETQ. V was trimmed by 0 bases and J by 2 bases, leaving 9 bases between them.

The chain carries TRBV10-3 and TRBJ1-5; TRBD1 matches 9 bases. After removal of 11 bases from V and 4 bases from J, the junction contained 6 bases not matched to a gene. Germline CDR1 ENHRY, CDR2 SYGVKD. CDR3 length equals 13 residues. CDR3 coding DNA: TGTGCCGCCCGGACAGGGGTTAATCAGCCCCAGCATTTT. As protein: CAARTGVNQPQHF.